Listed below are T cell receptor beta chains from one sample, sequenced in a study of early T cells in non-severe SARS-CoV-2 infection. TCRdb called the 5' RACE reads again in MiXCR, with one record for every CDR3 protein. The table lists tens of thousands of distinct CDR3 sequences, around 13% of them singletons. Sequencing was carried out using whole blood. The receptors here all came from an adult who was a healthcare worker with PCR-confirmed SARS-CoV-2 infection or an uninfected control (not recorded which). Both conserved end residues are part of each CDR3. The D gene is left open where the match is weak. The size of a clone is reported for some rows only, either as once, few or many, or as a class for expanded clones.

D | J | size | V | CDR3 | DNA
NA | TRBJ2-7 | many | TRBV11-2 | CASSPRVAYEQYF | TGTGCCAGCAGCCCTAGGGTGGCCTACGAGCAGTACTTC
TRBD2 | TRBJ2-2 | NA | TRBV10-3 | CAISESGGLNTGELFF | TGTGCCATCAGTGAGTCGGGAGGGCTAAACACCGGGGAGCTGTTTTTT
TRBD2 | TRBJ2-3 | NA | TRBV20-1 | CSARDPSRAGGLRDTQYF | TGCAGTGCTAGAGACCCATCACGAGCGGGGGGCTTGCGGGATACGCAGTATTTT
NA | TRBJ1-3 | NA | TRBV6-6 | CASSYDPDSYSGNTIYF | TGTGCCAGCAGTTACGACCCCGACAGTTACTCTGGAAACACCATATATTTT
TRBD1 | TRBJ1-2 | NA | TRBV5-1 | CASSFMTGGDYGYTF | TGCGCCAGCAGCTTCATGACAGGGGGAGACTATGGCTACACCTTC
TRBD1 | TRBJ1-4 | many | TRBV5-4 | CASSLRGGEEKLFF | TGTGCCAGCAGTCTCCGAGGGGGCGAGGAAAAACTGTTTTTT
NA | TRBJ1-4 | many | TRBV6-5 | CASRQLGRSGEKLFF | TGTGCCAGCAGACAACTGGGCCGCTCAGGTGAAAAACTGTTTTTT
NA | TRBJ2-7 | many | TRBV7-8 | CASSLEGDPYEQYF | TGTGCCAGCAGCTTAGAAGGGGACCCCTACGAGCAGTACTTC
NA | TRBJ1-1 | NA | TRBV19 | CASSTLAHGAKQNTEAFF | TGTGCCAGTAGTACCCTTGCTCATGGGGCCAAACAGAACACTGAAGCTTTCTTT
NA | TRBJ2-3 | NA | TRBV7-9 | CASSSTEGGDTQYF | TGTGCCAGCAGTTCCACCGAAGGGGGAGATACGCAGTATTTT
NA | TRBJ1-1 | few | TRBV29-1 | CSVERVEAFF | TGCAGCGTTGAAAGGGTTGAAGCTTTCTTT
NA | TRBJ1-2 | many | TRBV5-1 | CASSFTGNGYTF | TGCGCCAGCAGCTTCACAGGGAATGGCTACACCTTC
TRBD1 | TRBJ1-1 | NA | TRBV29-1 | CSVLTGGGSEAFF | TGCAGCGTACTGACAGGGGGTGGCTCTGAAGCTTTCTTT